Listed below are T cell receptor beta chains from one sample, sequenced in a study of cytomegalovirus exposure and HLA in healthy donors. The table came from immunoSEQ multiplex PCR; TCRdb's copy has only in-frame clones and leaves some out. The sample carries some 150,000 clones, approximately 81% recorded once. Sequences were obtained from PBMCs. The origin of the receptors is a woman aged 18-29 years in good health and CMV-seronegative. The CDR3 runs from the conserved cysteine through the conserved F or W. Each record gives: D gene, clone size, J gene, V gene, CDR3 DNA, CDR3 protein. A D gene is named only where the DNA matches it firmly. Part of the rows lack a size; the others show once, few, many or a class for expanded clones.

-	-	TRBJ2-3	TRBV28	TGTGCCAGCAGTTTATCTACGGGTTTAACAGATACGCAGTATTTT	CASSLSTGLTDTQYF
-	-	TRBJ2-7	TRBV2	TGTGCCACCCCAAGGAGGGGCAGACAGGGAAAAATTTCCTACGAGCAGTACTTC	CATPRRGRQGKISYEQYF
-	once	TRBJ2-7	TRBV6-1	TGTGCCAGCAGCCCACAGACAGGGAGGGAGCAGTACTTC	CASSPQTGREQYF
TRBD2	once	TRBJ2-7	TRBV4-2	TGTGCCAGCAGCCAATGGTCCTTCTGGGCGGGGGGGCCATCCACCTACGAGCAGTACTTC	CASSQWSFWAGGPSTYEQYF
-	-	TRBJ2-7	TRBV5-6	TGTGCCAGCAGCTTGGTATCAGGGGACGAGCAGTACTTC	CASSLVSGDEQYF
TRBD2	-	TRBJ2-4	TRBV5-5	TGTGCCAGCAGCCTAGCGGGAGGCCAAAACATTCAGTACTTC	CASSLAGGQNIQYF
TRBD1	-	TRBJ1-2	TRBV7-9	TGTGCCAGCAGCTTAGAGGGGGCAGGGGAAGGCGGCTACACCTTC	CASSLEGAGEGGYTF
TRBD1	-	TRBJ2-5	TRBV15	TGTGCCACCAGCAGAGAATACAGGGGGCGCGGCGAGACCCAGTACTTC	CATSREYRGRGETQYF
TRBD1	-	TRBJ2-1	TRBV28	TGTGCCAGCAGTTTTCGACAGGGGGCGAGGGACAATGAGCAGTTCTTC	CASSFRQGARDNEQFF
-	-	TRBJ1-4	TRBV5-4	TGTGCCAGCAGCTGGCAGGGTAATGAAAAACTGTTTTTT	CASSWQGNEKLFF
TRBD1	-	TRBJ1-2	TRBV4-1	TGCGCCAGCAGCCACCTACCGGGACAGGGCCATGGCTACACCTTC	CASSHLPGQGHGYTF
TRBD1	-	TRBJ1-2	TRBV7-2	TGTGCCAGCAGCTACCAAGGGACAGGGGATTACGGCTACACCTTC	CASSYQGTGDYGYTF
TRBD2	once	TRBJ2-2	TRBV25-1	TGTGCCAGCAGTGAATATATCCTAGCGGGCAACACCGGGGAGCTGTTTTTT	CASSEYILAGNTGELFF
TRBD2	-	TRBJ2-7	TRBV14	TGTGCCAGCAGCCAAATGGGTAGCGGGCGCGTCGAGCAGTACTTC	CASSQMGSGRVEQYF
-	-	TRBJ2-1	TRBV2	TGTGCCAGCAGAGCCGAGCGGACCTCCTACAATGAGCAGTTCTTC	CASRAERTSYNEQFF
TRBD2	-	TRBJ2-7	TRBV18	TGTGCCAGCTCACTTAAACTAGCGGGAGAATCCGAGCAGTACTTC	CASSLKLAGESEQYF